This T cell receptor (beta chain) emerged from a study of T cell responses to AZD1222 COVID-19 vaccine. The germline V gene encodes CDR1 MNHEY and CDR2 SVGAGI. This CDR3 spans 15 amino acids. Trimming shortened V by 2 bases and J by 0 bases, and 10 bases separated the two germline ends. Note on this clone: The target antigen is unknown.

Broader study findings: Seropositive status at baseline applied to only six AZD1222 recipients. Regions 160-218 and 743-854 held dominance among vaccine-associated CD4 TCRs, which spanned spike. White British people made up most donors, females outnumbered males, and clonal diversity was possibly underestimated.

The method was immunoSEQ multiplex PCR; TCRdb's version includes in-frame clones alone and lacks a portion of them. Among more than 100,000 clones listed, 87% were seen once. The sample here was peripheral blood, taken on day 0 of AZD1222 vaccination. The receptor was isolated from an adult in good health. This rearrangement joins TRBV6-5 to TRBJ2-5; D possibly corresponds to TRBD2 (6 bases). CDR3 region: CASSYGRGHQETQYF. The CDR3 coding sequence is TGTGCCAGCAGTTACGGGCGGGGCCACCAAGAGACCCAGTACTTC.